These 6 T cell receptor beta chains came from one sample sequenced in a study of T cell repertoires in cytomegalovirus infection. Each CDR3 protein gets one entry after TCRdb re-called the reads with MiXCR. The sample shows 370,000 or so distinct CDR3 sequences, roughly 36% of them seen only once. Their recognized antigens are unknown. The material sequenced was cultured PBMCs, taken from culture after CMV antigen stimulation. These receptors were collected from a human donor in good health (CMV status not recorded). Some clones in this sample may be carry-over from other donors' samples.

This clonotype was detected only a few times. The genes are TRBV28 and TRBJ1-5, with D uncertain. CDR1 is MDHEN, CDR2 SYDVKM, per germline. Trimming took 3 bases from V and 7 from J, leaving 19 bases between them. The CDR3 runs to 16 residues. The CDR3 DNA is TGTGCCAGCAGTTTTGGTATGATGGGGAGGTCCCAGCCCCAGCATTTT. It encodes CASSFGMMGRSQPQHF.

J is TRBJ1-4 and V is TRBV28; D is uncertain. Germline V gives CDR1 MDHEN, CDR2 SYDVKM. This CDR3 contains 13 residues. The V gene lost 3 bases and the J gene lost 7 bases, with 9 bases spanning the gap. The CDR3 bases are TGTGCCAGCAGTTTCCAATCCTCTGAAAAACTGTTTTTT. Translating it yields CASSFQSSEKLFF.

This clonotype was picked up a small number of times. V and J are TRBV20-1 and TRBJ1-1, with 8 positions matching TRBD1. With 2 bases clipped from V and 0 bases from J, the junction kept 2 bases outside the gene matches. There are 14 residues in the CDR3. Germline CDR1 reads DFQATT; CDR2 reads SNEGSKA (reference sequence). DNA for the CDR3: TGCAGTGCTAGACAGGGGGCGATGAACACTGAAGCTTTCTTT. It codes for CSARQGAMNTEAFF.

The V and J genes are TRBV19 and TRBJ2-4; TRBD1 aligns across 11 bases. The CDR3 is 15 residues long. Germline V gives CDR1 LNHDA, CDR2 SQIVND (reference sequence). V was clipped by 8 bases and J by 2 bases; unmatched bases: 5. Here the CDR3 reads CASSGQGATKNIQYF. CDR3 bases: TGTGCCAGTTCCGGACAGGGGGCGACCAAAAACATTCAGTACTTC.

This clonotype was seen only a few times. This sequence joins TRBV6-6 and TRBJ2-7, with 9 bases identical to TRBD2. The germline V gene encodes CDR1 MNHNY and CDR2 SVGAGI (reference sequence). Trimming at V came to 1 base and at J to 0 bases, leaving 16 bases not matched to a gene. CDR3 size: 20 residues. The chain's CDR3 is CASSYLDTSGWRDPSYEQYV. The CDR3, as DNA: TGTGCCAGCAGTTACTTAGACACTAGCGGGTGGCGAGATCCCTCCTACGAGCAGTACGTC.

This clonotype was observed many times. The genes are TRBV7-2 and TRBJ2-3; D remains unclear. Germline loops: CDR1 SGHTA, CDR2 FQGNSA. The CDR3 consists of 13 residues. The V and J ends lost 1 base and 5 bases respectively, with 7 bases between them. CDR3 sequence reads: CASSLVVRDTQYF. For the CDR3, the DNA is TGTGCCAGCAGCTTAGTCGTCCGAGATACGCAGTATTTT. Filled out from reference TRBV7-2 and TRBJ2-3, the complete variable domain reads GAGVSQSPSNKVTEKGKDVELRCDPISGHTALYWYRQSLGQGLEFLIYFQGNSAPDKSGLPSDRFSAERTGGSVSTLTIQRTQQEDSAVYLCASSLVVRDTQYFGPGTRLTVL.